Listed here are 30 T cell receptor beta chains from one sample, sequenced in a study of siplizumab effects on memory and regulatory T cells (dated by TCRdb to about 2019). Receptor amplification or capture employed the immunoSEQ multiplex PCR assay. In its TCRdb copy, this immuneACCESS table keeps in-frame sequences only and misses some clones. Where compared with another copy, unresolved V genes explain less than half of these, and the others have no known cause. The sample table holds approximately 60,000 clones, of which approximately 79% were seen once. The ten biggest clones cover 0.35% to 0.5% of the sample. Specimen: memory CD4+ T cells sorted from blood. In the paper's terms, the cell subset or site label means: unstimulated CD4+ memory T cells. The receptors shown here come from a human donor in good health.

The chain uses TRBV7-8 and TRBJ2-2; tentatively, D is TRBD2 (7 bases). The germline V gene encodes CDR1 SGHVS and CDR2 FQNEAQ. Trimming removed 8 bases at V and 3 bases at J, with 16 bases between. The CDR3 covers 15 residues. CDR3 sequence: CASLRGGPDTGELFF. The CDR3 coding sequence is TGTGCCAGCCTGAGGGGGGGGCCCGACACCGGGGAGCTGTTTTTT.

The V call is TRBV7-2, the J call TRBJ2-2; tentatively, D is TRBD2 (6 bases). Germline-derived CDR1 and CDR2 are SGHTA and FQGNSA. The CDR3 has 16 amino acids. The germline V and J ends were trimmed by 5 bases and 0 bases, with 13 bases remaining between them. In nucleotides, the CDR3 is TGTGCCAGCAGCCCACCCGGGACTGCGAACACCGGGGAGCTGTTTTTT. This codes for CASSPPGTANTGELFF.

The V gene is TRBV21-1, the J gene TRBJ1-5. TRBV21-1 is tagged as a pseudogene. The CDR3 is 15 amino acids. In nucleotides, the CDR3 is TGTGCCAGCAGCTTTCCTGTCGGGGGGTGTCAGCCCCAGCATTTT. Residues: CASSFPVGGCQPQHF.

This clone was detected once. The rearrangement uses TRBV7-2 and TRBJ1-2; 8 bases fit TRBD1. Looked up from germline, CDR1 is SGHTA and CDR2 is FQGNSA. The V and J ends lost 5 bases and 5 bases, in that order; junction bases with no gene match: 10. CDR3 length: 15 amino acids. CDR3: CASSPGDRSNYGYTF. CDR3 coding DNA: TGTGCCAGCAGCCCAGGGGACAGGTCCAATTATGGCTACACCTTC.

The chain combines TRBV7-9 with TRBJ2-7, with a possible D match to TRBD1 (5 bases). The CDR3 length is 15 residues. V dropped 1 base and J dropped 2 bases, with 12 bases sitting between them. Per germline, CDR1 SEHNR and CDR2 FQNEAQ (reference sequence). Here the CDR3 DNA reads TGTGCCAGCAGCTTAGGGTCAGGGTCGACCTACGAGCAGTACTTC. Residues: CASSLGSGSTYEQYF.

The chain links TRBV5-5 to TRBJ2-1; 9 bases match TRBD2. The CDR3 is 15 residues long. The trim removed 2 bases at V and 7 bases at J, leaving 7 bases unmatched. Germline CDR1 is SGHKS and CDR2 is YYEKEE (reference sequence). The DNA for the CDR3 is TGTGCCAGCAGCTTCGGCGGGGGGGCGAGTAATGAGCAGTTCTTC. It yields the protein CASSFGGGASNEQFF.

This clone came up a few times. This chain connects TRBV6-1 to TRBJ1-2; no reliable D call. The CDR3 has 13 residues. The germline V gene encodes CDR1 MNHNS and CDR2 SASEGT. Trimming took 3 bases from V and 0 from J, leaving 5 bases between them. The CDR3 is CASSDQANYGYTF. CDR3 sequence (DNA): TGTGCCAGCAGTGACCAGGCTAACTATGGCTACACCTTC.

The chain recombines TRBV6-1 with TRBJ2-7; D gene ambiguous. The CDR3 length is 15 residues. The germline V gene encodes CDR1 MNHNS and CDR2 SASEGT. Trimming removed 6 bases from V and 0 bases from J, with 15 bases in between. The DNA for the CDR3 is TGTGCCAGCAGCGCCCCTTCCCGAGGCTCCTACGAGCAGTACTTC. As protein: CASSAPSRGSYEQYF.

This sequence joins TRBV14 and TRBJ2-1; D gene ambiguous. V lost 4 bases and J lost 3, with 13 bases in between. This CDR3 has 15 residues. Germline assignment: CDR1 SGHDN and CDR2 FVKESK. CDR3 nucleotides: TGTGCCAGCAGCCGTACTTCAAATTTCTACAATGAGCAGTTCTTC. Protein product: CASSRTSNFYNEQFF.

The J gene is TRBJ2-1, the V gene TRBV5-1, with 7 bases fitting TRBD2. The CDR3 covers 16 residues. Germline V gives CDR1 SGHRS, CDR2 YFSETQ. V dropped 4 bases and J dropped 0; count of bases not matched to a gene: 7. The CDR3 DNA reads TGCGCCAGCAGCACGGGACGCGGGAGCTCCTACAATGAGCAGTTCTTC. Translation: CASSTGRGSSYNEQFF. Supplemented by reference TRBV5-1 and TRBJ2-1, the full variable domain reads KAGVTQTPRYLIKTRGQQVTLSCSPISGHRSVSWYQQTPGQGLQFLFEYFSETQRNKGNFPGRFSGRQFSNSRSEMNVSTLELGDSALYLCASSTGRGSSYNEQFFGPGTRLTVL.

V is TRBV7-2 and J is TRBJ2-1; possibly TRBD2 for D (6 bases). CDR1 and CDR2 (germline): SGHTA, FQGNSA. The length of the CDR3 is 14 residues. V shed 7 bases and J shed 0 bases, with 10 bases lying between them. The CDR3 here is CASNFGGSYNEQFF. The CDR3 DNA reads as TGTGCCAGCAACTTCGGGGGCTCCTACAATGAGCAGTTCTTC.

V gene TRBV14 combines with J gene TRBJ1-1; D call uncertain. V lost 0 bases and J lost 3, with 5 bases in between. The CDR3 contains 13 residues. Germline CDR1 is SGHDN and CDR2 is FVKESK. CDR3 in DNA: TGTGCCAGCAGCCAAGATGGGTACACTGAAGCTTTCTTT. Encoded protein: CASSQDGYTEAFF.

With regard to this clone: Within the sample, other DNA sequences also encode this same CDR3. The J gene is TRBJ2-7, the V gene TRBV5-1, with D maybe TRBD2 (6 bases). The V end was cut by 0 bases, the J end by 5 bases, with 6 bases between. The CDR3 length is 12 residues. The germline CDR1 and CDR2 sequences are SGHRS and YFSETQ. The chain's CDR3 is CASSLGGDEQYF. The CDR3 DNA reads as TGCGCCAGCAGCTTGGGGGGGGACGAGCAGTACTTC.

This chain connects TRBV10-3 to TRBJ1-5, with D perhaps TRBD1 (5 bases). The ends were cut back, 8 bases at V and 6 bases at J, with 14 bases in the middle. The CDR3 runs 13 residues. Germline V lookup: CDR1 ENHRY, CDR2 SYGVKD. DNA of the CDR3: TGTGCCATCGGAAAAGGGGTGGGTCAGCCCCAGCATTTT. Translation: CAIGKGVGQPQHF.

This clone appeared a single time. Other DNA variants within this sample encode the same CDR3. The V gene is TRBV14, the J gene TRBJ1-2, with 8 bases aligning to TRBD1. The J segment lost 5 bases and the V segment lost 4 bases, leaving 6 bases of the junction unmatched. The CDR3 covers 14 residues. Germline CDR1 is SGHDN and CDR2 is FVKESK. CDR3 nucleotide sequence: TGTGCCAGCAGCCCTGGACAGGGAGGGTATGGCTACACCTTC. Protein: CASSPGQGGYGYTF.

The chain links TRBV10-3 to TRBJ2-7; TRBD1 matches 9 bases. Germline assignment: CDR1 ENHRY and CDR2 SYGVKD. This CDR3 contains 14 residues. The J segment lost 6 bases and the V segment lost 10 bases, leaving 13 bases of the junction unmatched. Here the CDR3 DNA reads TGTGCCACCGCACCGGGGACAGGGTTTGGCGAGCAGTACTTC. Translating it yields CATAPGTGFGEQYF.

This clone occurred once. This chain joins TRBV2 and TRBJ2-7; possibly TRBD2 for D (7 bases). The CDR3 length is 15 residues. Germline CDR1 reads SNHLY; CDR2 reads FYNNEI. Trimming took off 7 bases at V and 2 bases at J, with 18 bases between the two ends. CDR3 region: CASKHDGGPAYEQYF. The CDR3 coding sequence is TGTGCCAGCAAGCACGACGGGGGGCCAGCCTACGAGCAGTACTTC.

The chain employs TRBV7-9 and TRBJ1-6; 9 nucleotides align to TRBD1. Germline CDR1 reads SEHNR; CDR2 reads FQNEAQ (reference sequence). The ends lost 5 bases at V and 8 bases at J; junction bases unmatched: 4. The CDR3 has 14 residues. CDR3 DNA sequence: TGTGCCAGCAGCGATGACAGGGGGGATTCACCCCTCCACTTT. It yields the protein CASSDDRGDSPLHF.

The chain carries TRBV7-8 and TRBJ1-2; D is ambiguous. Deletions cut 1 base from V and 8 bases from J, with 14 bases between. This CDR3 has 14 residues. Germline CDR1 is SGHVS and CDR2 is FQNEAQ. The CDR3 spells CASSLVVGSEGYTF. DNA for the CDR3: TGTGCCAGCAGCTTAGTGGTAGGGTCGGAAGGCTACACCTTC.

Only a few counts were recorded for this clone. The chain couples TRBV18 to TRBJ1-1; D unclear. Germline loops: CDR1 KGHSH, CDR2 LQKENI. The CDR3 contains 15 residues. The V gene lost 6 bases and the J gene lost 2 bases, with 16 bases spanning the gap. CDR3 loop: CASSPGPQTNTEAFF. Here the CDR3 DNA reads TGTGCCAGCTCTCCGGGCCCTCAGACTAACACTGAAGCTTTCTTT.

This chain joins TRBV28 and TRBJ2-1, with D tentatively TRBD1 (6 bases). Germline V gives CDR1 MDHEN, CDR2 SYDVKM. The V and J ends lost 3 bases and 9 bases respectively, with 12 bases between them. The CDR3 consists of 13 residues. The CDR3 loop reads CASSFETGLEQFF. The DNA of the CDR3 is TGTGCCAGCAGTTTCGAGACAGGCCTTGAGCAGTTCTTC.

CDR3 protein: CASSRDRATNTEAFF. The CDR3 coding sequence is TGCGCCAGCAGCCGGGACAGGGCGACGAACACTGAAGCTTTCTTT. This chain connects TRBV4-3 to TRBJ1-1; 9 bases are shared with TRBD1. This CDR3 spans 15 amino acids. Germline lookup yields CDR1 LGHNA and CDR2 YSLEER. Germline trimming cut 4 bases from V and 1 base from J; bases unmatched to any gene: 4.

This clone has a single count. V and J are TRBV5-1 and TRBJ1-3; D perhaps matches TRBD1 (5 bases). Germline V CDR1 and CDR2: SGHRS, YFSETQ. V was trimmed by 2 bases and J by 8 bases, leaving 11 bases between them. The CDR3 has 13 residues. CDR3 sequence reads: CASSFKTGDTIYF. CDR3 nucleotides: TGCGCCAGCAGCTTCAAAACGGGGGACACCATATATTTT.

The CDR3 sequence is CATSVRDRGRYEQYF. The CDR3 nucleotides read TGTGCCACCAGCGTTCGGGACAGGGGAAGGTACGAGCAGTACTTC. The chain is built from TRBV15 and TRBJ2-7, with 10 bases matching TRBD1. The CDR3 spans 15 residues. V lost 5 bases, J lost 4 bases, and 8 bases stayed unmatched. Germline CDR1 is LNHNV and CDR2 is YYDKDF (reference sequence). Looking up the rest from reference TRBV15 and TRBJ2-7 gives the full variable domain: DAMVIQNPRYQVTQFGKPVTLSCSQTLNHNVMYWYQQKSSQAPKLLFHYYDKDFNNEADTPDNFQSRRPNTSFCFLDIRSPGLGDTAMYLCATSVRDRGRYEQYFGPGTRLTVT.

The rearrangement uses TRBV15 and TRBJ2-5; no clear D. The CDR3 runs 12 residues. Germline CDR1 LNHNV, CDR2 YYDKDF (reference sequence). Trimming took off 5 bases at V and 3 bases at J, with 7 bases between the two ends. CDR3 protein: CATSGTEETQYF. Here the CDR3 DNA reads TGTGCCACCAGCGGCACTGAAGAGACCCAGTACTTC.

The chain has TRBV4-3 and TRBJ1-5; D ambiguous. CDR3 length: 13 amino acids. Looked up from germline, CDR1 is LGHNA and CDR2 is YSLEER. V was pared by 0 bases and J by 5 bases, with 5 bases between. CDR3 sequence (DNA): TGCGCCAGCAGCCAAGATTGGGATCAGCCCCAGCATTTT. Translation gives CASSQDWDQPQHF.

The chain recombines TRBV19 with TRBJ2-7; 10 positions agree with TRBD1. The CDR3 is 14 residues long. Germline V gene sequence: CDR1 LNHDA, CDR2 SQIVND (reference sequence). V shed 6 bases and J 6 bases; nucleotides not matched to a gene: 8. The CDR3 sequence: CASRSGDRGAEQYF. DNA for the CDR3: TGTGCCAGTAGATCCGGGGACAGGGGAGCCGAGCAGTACTTC.

This sequence joins TRBV5-1 and TRBJ2-7; TRBD1 or TRBD2 may be the D gene (5 bases each). This CDR3 region has 14 residues. V lost 4 bases and J 7 bases, leaving 18 bases between the germline ends. The germline V gene has CDR1 SGHRS and CDR2 YFSETQ. The CDR3 DNA is TGCGCCAGCAGCCCGGGGACGGCTGTTGCGGAGCAGTACTTC. This codes for CASSPGTAVAEQYF.

V usage is TRBV19 and J usage is TRBJ1-1; TRBD1 matches 8 bases. Germline V gene sequence: CDR1 LNHDA, CDR2 SQIVND (reference sequence). The junction had 10 bases not matched to a gene; V was cut back by 4 bases and J by 0 bases. CDR3 length equals 17 residues. The CDR3 is CASSKDRVRSVNTEAFF. Written as DNA, the CDR3 is TGTGCCAGTAGTAAGGACAGGGTGAGGTCGGTGAACACTGAAGCTTTCTTT.

The genes are TRBV6-1 and TRBJ2-2; D remains unclear. Trimming removed 0 bases from V and 6 bases from J, with 11 bases in between. Germline V gene lookup returns CDR1 MNHNS and CDR2 SASEGT. The CDR3 is 15 residues long. CDR3 nucleotide sequence: TGTGCCAGCAGTGAAGCGGCCTTTCGGGCCGGGGAGCTGTTTTTT. Its translation: CASSEAAFRAGELFF.